Below, 25 T cell receptor beta chains from the same sample are listed, as sequenced in a study of memory CD4+ T cells and cytomegalovirus serostatus. Libraries were prepared by immunoSEQ multiplex PCR; TCRdb keeps only in-frame clonotypes and omits some of them. In the table there are tens of thousands of clones, about 80% of which are singletons. Single viable CD3+CD4+CD8-CD45RO+ cells were sorted as the memory CD4+ T cells. The material sequenced was memory CD4+ T cells from blood. The source of these receptors is an adult in good health and CMV-seronegative.

The chain has TRBV5-6 and TRBJ2-7, with unresolved D. Germline assignment: CDR1 SGHDT and CDR2 YYEEEE. The CDR3 totals 14 residues. V was shortened by 4 bases and J by 3 bases, with 14 bases between the two germline ends. CDR3 sequence: CASSPRRVSYEQYF. The CDR3 region has the DNA TGTGCCAGCAGCCCCCGAAGGGTCAGCTACGAGCAGTACTTC.

The chain has TRBV2 and TRBJ1-2, with 7 bases fitting TRBD1. Trimming cost V 6 bases and J 4 bases; bases outside gene matches: 2. In germline, CDR1 is SNHLY, CDR2 FYNNEI. This CDR3 has 12 amino acids. CDR3 sequence reads: CASSGQAYGYTF. The CDR3 DNA reads TGTGCCAGCAGCGGACAGGCCTATGGCTACACCTTC.

V usage is TRBV4-3 and J usage is TRBJ2-3, with 11 bases that match TRBD2. CDR3 length: 17 amino acids. Germline V lookup: CDR1 LGHNA, CDR2 YSLEER. With 0 bases clipped from V and 4 bases from J, the junction kept 6 bases outside the gene matches. The CDR3 DNA reads as TGCGCCAGCAGCCAAGATGTCCTAGCGGGAGGAGCAGATACGCAGTATTTT. It translates to CASSQDVLAGGADTQYF.

For this clone: The junction shows a germline mismatch at one end, possibly a read error. The CDR3 DNA reads TGTGCTAGCAGCTTAAAAGCGGGGTCCGAGCAGTACTTC. Encoded protein: CASSLKAGSEQYF. This sequence joins TRBV7-7 and TRBJ2-7; 7 bases are shared with TRBD2. The CDR3 extends over 13 amino acids. From germline, CDR1 is SSHAT and CDR2 FNYEAQ (reference sequence).

The rearrangement uses TRBV6-5 and TRBJ2-2; D ambiguous. This CDR3 is 14 amino acids long. Germline-derived CDR1 and CDR2 are MNHEY and SVGAGI. V was cut by 0 bases and J by 3 bases, with 5 bases left in between. The CDR3 DNA is TGTGCCAGCAGTTACTCGACCTACACCGGGGAGCTGTTTTTT. Its translation is CASSYSTYTGELFF.

This clone has more than one count but fewer than ten. The chain has TRBV28 and TRBJ1-2; D may be TRBD1 (6 bases). CDR1 is MDHEN and CDR2 is SYDVKM in the germline V gene. The CDR3 is 16 residues long. The germline V and J ends were trimmed by 3 bases and 4 bases, with 18 bases remaining between them. CDR3 amino acids: CASSFARTGGGYGYTF. As DNA, the CDR3 is TGTGCCAGCAGTTTCGCCCGGACGGGGGGCGGCTATGGCTACACCTTC.

In its sample, this clone was seen once. The genes are TRBV7-8 and TRBJ2-1, with D hard to call. Germline-derived CDR1 and CDR2 are SGHVS and FQNEAQ. The CDR3 is made up of 12 amino acids. V dropped 3 bases and J dropped 4 bases, with 4 bases sitting between them. The CDR3 is CASSFQYNEQFF. CDR3 nucleotide sequence: TGTGCCAGCAGCTTCCAATACAATGAGCAGTTCTTC.

This clone was counted a few times. This chain connects TRBV5-1 to TRBJ1-1; D is unresolved. V was trimmed by 0 bases and J by 3 bases, leaving 6 bases between them. The CDR3 spans 13 residues. CDR1 SGHRS and CDR2 YFSETQ come from the germline V gene. The CDR3 is CASSLGQHTEAFF. CDR3 in DNA: TGCGCCAGCAGCTTGGGGCAGCACACTGAAGCTTTCTTT.

This clone showed up just once. The genes are TRBV6-5 and TRBJ2-2; no reliable D call. The CDR3 covers 13 residues. V lost 7 bases and J 2 bases, leaving 8 bases between the germline ends. Germline V lookup: CDR1 MNHEY, CDR2 SVGAGI. Written as DNA, the CDR3 is TGTGCCAGCACCCGTTTAAACACCGGGGAGCTGTTTTTT. It translates to CASTRLNTGELFF.

The chain joins TRBV7-9 to TRBJ1-2; D gene unclear. Germline assignment: CDR1 SEHNR and CDR2 FQNEAQ (reference sequence). Trimming pared 7 bases from V and 5 bases from J, leaving 8 bases between. This CDR3 has 11 amino acids. The CDR3 nucleotides read TGTGCCAGCACTTCAGCTTATGGCTACACCTTC. Protein sequence: CASTSAYGYTF.

In this sample, this clone turned up once. The CDR3, as DNA: TGTGCCAGTAGTACCCCTGAGGGGGCGACGAAGGGGCAGTACTTC. Amino acids: CASSTPEGATKGQYF. V gene TRBV19 combines with J gene TRBJ2-7; 7 bases align to TRBD1. Trimming at V came to 4 bases and at J to 9 bases, leaving 15 bases not matched to a gene. This CDR3 spans 15 amino acids. The V gene's germline CDR1 is LNHDA and CDR2 SQIVND (reference sequence).

This clone was observed a few times. The chain carries TRBV28 and TRBJ1-2; D possibly corresponds to TRBD1 (5 bases). This CDR3 has 15 residues. Trimming removed 3 bases from V and 6 bases from J, with 17 bases in between. Germline V gene lookup returns CDR1 MDHEN and CDR2 SYDVKM. The CDR3 loop is CASSFWGTNYNGYTF. For the CDR3, the DNA is TGTGCCAGCAGTTTCTGGGGCACAAACTATAATGGCTACACCTTC.

The rearrangement links TRBV7-8 to TRBJ1-1; weak D call: TRBD1 (6 bases). The CDR3 contains 16 residues. V was pared by 5 bases and J by 0 bases, with 16 bases between. CDR1 SGHVS and CDR2 FQNEAQ come from the germline V gene. CDR3 in DNA: TGTGCCAGCAGCCTAACAGGGCGAACCATGAACACTGAAGCTTTCTTT. Residues: CASSLTGRTMNTEAFF.

The chain combines TRBV29-1 with TRBJ1-1, with 7 bases lining up with TRBD1. Per the germline V gene, CDR1 is SQVTM and CDR2 is ANQGSEA. Germline trimming cut 5 bases from V and 4 bases from J; bases unmatched to any gene: 16. This CDR3 is built from 16 residues. CDR3 nucleotides: TGCAGCGTTAGCGACAGGGCCCAGGGCGTCGGCACTGAAGCTTTCTTT. It yields the protein CSVSDRAQGVGTEAFF.

The chain couples TRBV11-2 to TRBJ2-2; no definite D call. V was shortened by 3 bases and J by 3 bases, with 8 bases between the two germline ends. CDR1 is SGHAT and CDR2 is FQNNGV in the germline V gene. The CDR3 is made up of 14 amino acids. CDR3 sequence (DNA): TGTGCCAGCAGCTTCCACTCATACACCGGGGAGCTGTTTTTT. Residues: CASSFHSYTGELFF.

The CDR3 loop reads CASSPSYRSPYTF. CDR3 DNA sequence: TGTGCCAGCAGTCCCTCCTACAGGTCCCCCTACACCTTC. The chain recombines TRBV28 with TRBJ1-2; tentative D call: TRBD1 (5 bases). This CDR3 contains 13 residues. V was pared by 5 bases and J by 10 bases, with 17 bases between. Germline V lookup: CDR1 MDHEN, CDR2 SYDVKM.

The chain has TRBV9 and TRBJ1-2, with D maybe TRBD1 (6 bases). This CDR3 is built from 15 residues. V lost 0 bases to trimming and J lost 6 bases, with 15 bases between them. CDR1 and CDR2 from the germline V gene are SGDLS and YYNGEE. CDR3 protein: CASSVESNRAHGYTF. The CDR3 DNA is TGTGCCAGCAGCGTAGAATCGAACAGGGCCCATGGCTACACCTTC.

V gene TRBV10-1 combines with J gene TRBJ2-3, with D possibly being TRBD1 (5 bases). Germline assignment: CDR1 WNHNN and CDR2 SYGVQD (reference sequence). V was cut by 10 bases and J by 0 bases, with 17 bases left in between. The CDR3 covers 15 residues. CDR3: CATQGVQRSTDTQYF. In DNA form, the CDR3 reads TGCGCCACCCAAGGGGTCCAGCGAAGCACAGATACGCAGTATTTT.

J is TRBJ2-5 and V is TRBV7-9; the match to TRBD1 covers 7 bases. Germline V lookup: CDR1 SEHNR, CDR2 FQNEAQ (reference sequence). Trimming at V came to 0 bases and at J to 2 bases, leaving 3 bases not matched to a gene. CDR3 length equals 15 residues. CDR3 loop: CASSLAGTEQETQYF. CDR3 DNA: TGTGCCAGCAGCTTAGCAGGGACAGAACAAGAGACCCAGTACTTC.

The genes are TRBV28 and TRBJ2-3; TRBD1 agrees at 7 bases. Germline V gene data show CDR1 as MDHEN and CDR2 as SYDVKM. V dropped 2 bases and J dropped 2; count of bases not matched to a gene: 7. The CDR3 is 16 residues long. The CDR3 DNA reads as TGTGCCAGCAGTTTAGACAGGGCAGTGAACACAGATACGCAGTATTTT. The encoded protein is CASSLDRAVNTDTQYF.

The chain links TRBV14 to TRBJ1-1; no reliable D call. Germline V gene lookup returns CDR1 SGHDN and CDR2 FVKESK. Between the trimmed V and J ends, which lost 1 base and 7 bases, there was a span of 7 bases. The CDR3 consists of 12 residues. The CDR3 protein is CASSQGPGEAFF. The CDR3 DNA reads TGTGCCAGCAGCCAAGGTCCCGGTGAAGCTTTCTTT.

The J gene is TRBJ1-2, the V gene TRBV23-1; 9 bases agree with TRBD1. TRBV23-1 is assigned to the ORF class and has an uncertain function. The CDR3 has 13 amino acids. Germline trimming cut 8 bases from V and 5 bases from J; bases unmatched to any gene: 6. CDR3 amino acids: CASRGTGPYGYTF. The CDR3 DNA sequence: TGCGCCAGCCGCGGGACAGGGCCTTATGGCTACACCTTC.

This clone turned up a few times. CDR3 sequence: CASSYGRGRTDTQYF. CDR3 bases: TGTGCCAGCAGTTACGGGAGAGGACGCACAGATACGCAGTATTTT. The chain employs TRBV6-5 and TRBJ2-3, with a tentative D call TRBD2 (5 bases). The V gene lost 2 bases and the J gene lost 1 base, with 10 bases spanning the gap. The CDR3 is 15 residues long. In germline, CDR1 is MNHEY, CDR2 SVGAGI.

Only a few counts were recorded for this clone. V and J are TRBV18 and TRBJ1-2, with D unclear. V was clipped by 8 bases and J by 2 bases, with 15 bases between them. The CDR3 has 14 residues. Germline V gives CDR1 KGHSH, CDR2 LQKENI. For the CDR3, the DNA is TGTGCCAGCATCCCCTCGCTTGGGAACTATGGCTACACCTTC. Amino acids: CASIPSLGNYGYTF.

This chain connects TRBV18 to TRBJ1-1, with D unresolved. The length of the CDR3 is 16 residues. V was trimmed by 3 bases and J by 1 base, leaving 15 bases between them. Germline lookup yields CDR1 KGHSH and CDR2 LQKENI. CDR3 nucleotides: TGTGCCAGCTCACCCTACATCGTCTCCGGGAACACTGAAGCTTTCTTT. Translating it yields CASSPYIVSGNTEAFF.